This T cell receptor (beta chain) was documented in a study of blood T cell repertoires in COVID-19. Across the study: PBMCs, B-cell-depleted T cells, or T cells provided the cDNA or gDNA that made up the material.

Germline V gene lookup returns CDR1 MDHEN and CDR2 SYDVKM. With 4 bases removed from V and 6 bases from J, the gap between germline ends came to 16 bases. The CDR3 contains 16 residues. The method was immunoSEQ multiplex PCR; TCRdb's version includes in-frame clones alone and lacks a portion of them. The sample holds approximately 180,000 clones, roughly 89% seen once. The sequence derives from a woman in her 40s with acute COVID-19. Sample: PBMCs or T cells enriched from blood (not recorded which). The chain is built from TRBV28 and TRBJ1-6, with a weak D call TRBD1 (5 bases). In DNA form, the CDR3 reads TGTGCCAGCAGTTCTCAGCCGGGGGGAGTTAATTCACCCCTCCACTTT. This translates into CASSSQPGGVNSPLHF.